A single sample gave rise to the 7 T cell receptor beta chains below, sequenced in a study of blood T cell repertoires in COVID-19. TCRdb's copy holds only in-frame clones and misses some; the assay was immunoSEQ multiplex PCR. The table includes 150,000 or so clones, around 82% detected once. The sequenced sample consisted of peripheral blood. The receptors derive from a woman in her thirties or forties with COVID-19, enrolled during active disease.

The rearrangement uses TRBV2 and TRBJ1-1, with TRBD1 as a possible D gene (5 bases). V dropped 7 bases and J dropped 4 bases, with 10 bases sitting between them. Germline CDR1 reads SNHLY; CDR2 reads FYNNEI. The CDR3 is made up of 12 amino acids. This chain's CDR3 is CASIGGITEAFF. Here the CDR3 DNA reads TGTGCCAGCATTGGGGGGATCACTGAAGCTTTCTTT.

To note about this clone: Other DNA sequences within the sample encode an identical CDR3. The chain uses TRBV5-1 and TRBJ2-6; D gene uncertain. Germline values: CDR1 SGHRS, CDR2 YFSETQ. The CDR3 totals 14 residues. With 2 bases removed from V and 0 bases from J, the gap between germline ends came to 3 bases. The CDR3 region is CASSFYSGANVLTF. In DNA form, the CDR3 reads TGCGCCAGCAGCTTTTACTCTGGGGCCAACGTCCTGACTTTC.

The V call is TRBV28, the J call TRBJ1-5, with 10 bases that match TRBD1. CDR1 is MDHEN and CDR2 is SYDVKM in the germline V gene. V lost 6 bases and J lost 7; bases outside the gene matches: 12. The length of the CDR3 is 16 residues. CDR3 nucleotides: TGTGCCAGCAGCCTCCTCCGGGACAGGGGATGGCAGCCCCAGCATTTT. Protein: CASSLLRDRGWQPQHF.

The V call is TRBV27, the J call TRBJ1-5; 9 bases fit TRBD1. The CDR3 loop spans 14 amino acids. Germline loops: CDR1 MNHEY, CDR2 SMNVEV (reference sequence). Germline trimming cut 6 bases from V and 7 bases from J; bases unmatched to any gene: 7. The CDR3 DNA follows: TGTGCCAGCAGCACACAGGGACAGGGACAGCCCCAGCATTTT. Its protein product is CASSTQGQGQPQHF.

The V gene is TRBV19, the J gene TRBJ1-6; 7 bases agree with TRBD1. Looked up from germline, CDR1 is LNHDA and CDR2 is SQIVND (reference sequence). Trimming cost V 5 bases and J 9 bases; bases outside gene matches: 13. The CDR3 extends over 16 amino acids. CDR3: CASSPGQAYVGSPLHF. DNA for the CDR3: TGTGCCAGTAGTCCCGGACAGGCCTACGTGGGTTCACCCCTCCACTTT.

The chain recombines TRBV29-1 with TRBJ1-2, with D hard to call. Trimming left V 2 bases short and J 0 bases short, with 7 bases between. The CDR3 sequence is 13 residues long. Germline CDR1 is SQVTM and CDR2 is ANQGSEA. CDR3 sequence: CSVENRSNYGYTF. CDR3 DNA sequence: TGCAGCGTTGAAAACAGATCTAACTATGGCTACACCTTC. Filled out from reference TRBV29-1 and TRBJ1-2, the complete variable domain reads SAVISQKPSRDICQRGTSLTIQCQVDSQVTMMFWYRQQPGQSLTLIATANQGSEATYESGFVIDKFPISRPNLTFSTLTVSNMSPEDSSIYLCSVENRSNYGYTFGSGTRLTVV.

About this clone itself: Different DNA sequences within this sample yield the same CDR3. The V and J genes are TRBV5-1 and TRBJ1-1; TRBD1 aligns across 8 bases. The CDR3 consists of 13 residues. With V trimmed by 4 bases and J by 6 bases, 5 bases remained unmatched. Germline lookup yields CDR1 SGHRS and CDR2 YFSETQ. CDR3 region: CASSPTGGSEAFF. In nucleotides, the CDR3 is TGCGCCAGCAGCCCTACAGGGGGGTCTGAAGCTTTCTTT.